A single sample gave rise to the 5 T cell receptor beta chains below, sequenced in a study of graft-versus-host responses after intestinal transplantation. These receptors' targets are unknown. The table came from immunoSEQ multiplex PCR; TCRdb's copy has only in-frame clones and leaves some out. The sample consists of tens of thousands of clones, around 89% of them appearing once. The input for sequencing was unstimulated CD8+ T cells sorted from spleen or lymph node cells, taken before transplant. The receptors stem from a human donor who was the organ donor for an intestinal transplant.

V is TRBV27 and J is TRBJ2-1, with 7 bases matching TRBD2. V gave up 2 bases and J gave up 7 bases; unmatched junction bases: 2. This CDR3 comprises 13 residues. CDR1 and CDR2 from the germline V gene are MNHEY and SMNVEV (reference sequence). CDR3 DNA: TGTGCCAGCAGTTTAGGGACTACAAATGAGCAGTTCTTC. Translated, it gives CASSLGTTNEQFF.

With respect to this clone: A read error may account for a junction end that differs from germline. The chain uses TRBV2 and TRBJ2-1; D is possibly TRBD1 (6 bases). Per the germline V gene, CDR1 is SNHLY and CDR2 is FYNNEI. This CDR3 is built from 14 residues. DNA of the CDR3: TGTGCCAGCAGCGAAGTTACCAGGGGTTATGAGCAGTTCTTC. Translating it yields CASSEVTRGYEQFF.

The gene calls are TRBV5-1 and TRBJ2-7, with 7 positions matching TRBD1. The CDR3 totals 16 residues. The germline V gene has CDR1 SGHRS and CDR2 YFSETQ. The V segment lost 0 bases and the J segment 3 bases; nucleotides outside the gene matches: 9. CDR3 residues: CASSLALQGDLYEQYV. The DNA for the CDR3 is TGCGCCAGCAGCTTGGCCTTGCAGGGGGACCTCTACGAGCAGTACGTC.

This chain connects TRBV4-1 to TRBJ2-5, with 8 bases lining up with TRBD1. Germline CDR1 and CDR2: MGHRA and YSYEKL. V dropped 3 bases and J dropped 4; count of bases not matched to a gene: 10. CDR3 size: 16 residues. The CDR3 here is CASSQPGGRGLETQYF. The DNA of the CDR3 is TGCGCCAGCAGCCAGCCAGGGGGCCGGGGGTTAGAGACCCAGTACTTC.

CDR3 protein: CASSLSAYEKLFF. Here the CDR3 DNA reads TGTGCCAGCAGTTTATCGGCATACGAAAAACTGTTTTTT. The chain combines TRBV27 with TRBJ1-4; D remains unclear. Between the trimmed V and J ends, which lost 0 bases and 8 bases, there was a span of 7 bases. The CDR3 covers 13 residues. Germline CDR1 MNHEY, CDR2 SMNVEV (reference sequence).